This TCR beta chain was recorded in a study of blood T cell repertoires in COVID-19. Study-wide context: From T cells, B-cell-depleted T cells, or PBMCs came the material, which was cDNA or gDNA.

Clones were read by immunoSEQ multiplex PCR, and TCRdb kept only the in-frame ones, dropping some. The sample holds around 61,000 clones, 89% seen once. This CDR3 region has 18 residues. V shed 4 bases and J shed 4 bases, with 25 bases lying between them. Germline CDR1 and CDR2: KGHSH and LQKENI. This TCR was recovered from an older woman with COVID-19, enrolled during active disease. The chain is built from TRBV18 and TRBJ1-2, with D tentatively TRBD1 (6 bases). Sequenced input: peripheral blood. CDR3 region: CASSLFDLDRTILYGYTF. As DNA, the CDR3 is TGTGCCAGCTCACTGTTTGATCTGGACAGAACGATTCTCTATGGCTACACCTTC.